Reported below is one T cell receptor (beta chain). The data were taken from a study of cytomegalovirus exposure and HLA in healthy donors. The CDR3 totals 14 residues. With 8 bases clipped from V and 1 base from J, the junction kept 4 bases outside the gene matches. CDR1 is SNHLY, CDR2 FYNNEI, per germline. The study ran its PCR with 60 Vbeta and 13 Jbeta primers. TCRdb's copy holds only in-frame clones and misses some; the assay was immunoSEQ multiplex PCR. The data hold tens of thousands of clones, with 70% to 85% observed a single time. The rearrangement links TRBV2 to TRBJ2-2; 7 nucleotides line up with TRBD2. This TCR came from a woman in her fifties or sixties in good health and CMV-seropositive. The sample taken for sequencing was PBMCs. Written as DNA, the CDR3 is TGTGCCAGCCGAAGCGGGATGAACACCGGGGAGCTGTTTTTT. It specifies CASRSGMNTGELFF.